This T cell receptor beta chain derives from a study of blood T cell repertoires in COVID-19 (TCRdb year 2020). As for the study more broadly: The collaborator samples originated in the United States, Italy and Spain and spanned the acute and convalescent phases of COVID-19. The prospective study material was composed of cDNA or gDNA derived from T cells, B-cell-depleted T cells, or PBMCs. Where HLA class I and class II types were available, the types were taken from metadata supplied by the sample provider, not from assay-based typing. Deeply sampled blood TCRbeta repertoires from subjects exposed to, actively infected with, or recovered from COVID-19 were included in the dataset. A de-identified subject ID, COVID-19 status, age in years and sex were almost always included in the sample metadata. The repertoires were made available in a free public database intended to serve as a resource for research on the immune response to SARS-CoV-2. Samples were obtained from the ongoing ImmuneRACE study (first 160 participants) and from some 1,200 subjects provided by 6 global collaborators.

In the prospective study, participants were 18 to 89 years old, resided in about two dozen geographic areas of the United States, and were enrolled through a virtual design. Cohort assignment in the prospective study relied on participant-reported clinical history from a screening survey and a study questionnaire. A participant counted as exposed if, within 2 weeks of entering the study, that participant had been in contact with someone who had a PCR-confirmed or clinician-diagnosed COVID-19 case. In the prospective study, whole blood, serum and a nasopharyngeal or oropharyngeal swab were collected from each participant by mobile phlebotomists. Participants in the prospective study had the option to provide additional blood draws and questionnaires over an approximately two-month period. Blood samples from the prospective study were shipped frozen or at room temperature prior to DNA extraction.

Note on this clone: What antigen it recognizes has not been identified. Per-base qualities were not stored, and no clone one base away is much larger.

CDR3 length: 13 amino acids, cysteine to phenylalanine. Kept here is only the CDR3 DNA, which spans 39 bases and is read in frame from base 1. Here V drops 8 bases and J drops 2 bases, and the junction holds 4 bases not matched to any gene. The germline V gene gives CDR1 as MDHEN and CDR2 as SYDVKM. Points the paper makes about the study in general: The amount of clinical and demographic metadata varied by source and participant and was provided uncurated.

TCRbeta CDR3 regions were amplified from genomic DNA by means of the immunoSEQ Assay, a bias-controlled multiplex PCR. The paper's processing steps were these. Nucleated cell counts per sample were estimated from amplification of reference gene primers within the assay. Sequence reads were collapsed and filtered to measure the absolute abundance of every unique TCRbeta CDR3 rearrangement. Productive Simpson clonality was computed per sample as the square root of Simpson's diversity index over productive rearrangements. TCRdb took over this immuneACCESS table, retaining in-frame rearrangements with V and J assigned. Such tables are incomplete; in checked studies, under half of the missing clones stem from an unresolved V gene, and the remainder is unexplained. The DNA was the basis for D and trimming; V, J and clone size are from that table. Present in this sample are almost 350,000 clones, approximately 91% of which were seen just once. The leading ten clones occupy over 1% of the sample.

The sample consisted of PBMCs or T cells enriched from blood (not recorded which). The chain is made from TRBV28 and TRBJ2-7; 9 bases in between match TRBD2. The clonotype originates from a woman in her 30s who had been exposed to COVID-19. This receptor carries the CDR3 CASALAGTYEQYF. Here is the DNA: TGTGCCAGCGCACTAGCGGGCACCTACGAGCAGTACTTC.